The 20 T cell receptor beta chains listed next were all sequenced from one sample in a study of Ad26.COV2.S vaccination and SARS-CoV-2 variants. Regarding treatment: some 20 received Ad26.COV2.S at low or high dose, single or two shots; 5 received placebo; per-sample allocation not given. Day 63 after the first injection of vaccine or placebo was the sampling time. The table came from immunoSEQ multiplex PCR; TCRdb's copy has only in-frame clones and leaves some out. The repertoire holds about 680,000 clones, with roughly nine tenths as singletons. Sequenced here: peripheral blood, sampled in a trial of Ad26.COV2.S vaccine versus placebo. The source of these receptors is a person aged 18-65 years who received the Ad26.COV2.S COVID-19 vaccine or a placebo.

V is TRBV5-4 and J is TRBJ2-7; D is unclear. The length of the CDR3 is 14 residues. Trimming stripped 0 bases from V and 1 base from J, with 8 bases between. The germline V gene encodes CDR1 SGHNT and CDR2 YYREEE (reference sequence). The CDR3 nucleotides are TGTGCCAGCAGCTTGGGGGCGGCGTCCTACGAGCAGTACTTC. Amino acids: CASSLGAASYEQYF.

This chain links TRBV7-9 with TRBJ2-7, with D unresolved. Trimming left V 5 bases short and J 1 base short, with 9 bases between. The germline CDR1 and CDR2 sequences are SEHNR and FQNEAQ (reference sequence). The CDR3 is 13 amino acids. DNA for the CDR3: TGTGCCAGCAGCCCAGGATATTCCTACGAGCAGTACTTC. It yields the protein CASSPGYSYEQYF.

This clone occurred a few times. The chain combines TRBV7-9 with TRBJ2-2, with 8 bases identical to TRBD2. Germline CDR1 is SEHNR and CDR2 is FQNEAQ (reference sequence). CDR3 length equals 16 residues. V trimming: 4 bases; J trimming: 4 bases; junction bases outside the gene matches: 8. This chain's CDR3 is CASSSGGVWGTGELFF. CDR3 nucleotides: TGTGCCAGCAGCTCGGGAGGGGTTTGGGGCACCGGGGAGCTGTTTTTT.

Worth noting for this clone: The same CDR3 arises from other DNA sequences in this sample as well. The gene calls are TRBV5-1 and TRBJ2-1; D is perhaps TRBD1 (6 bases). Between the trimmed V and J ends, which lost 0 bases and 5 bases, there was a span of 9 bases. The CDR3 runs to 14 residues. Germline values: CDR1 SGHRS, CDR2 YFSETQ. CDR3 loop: CASSLGGLDNEQFF. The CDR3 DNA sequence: TGCGCCAGCAGCTTGGGGGGGCTGGACAATGAGCAGTTCTTC.

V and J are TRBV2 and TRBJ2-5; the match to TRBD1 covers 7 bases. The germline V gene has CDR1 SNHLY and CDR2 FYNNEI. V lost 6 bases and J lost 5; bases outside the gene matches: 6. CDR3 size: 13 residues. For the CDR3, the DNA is TGTGCCAGCAGGTGGACAGGTTTGGAGACCCAGTACTTC. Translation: CASRWTGLETQYF.

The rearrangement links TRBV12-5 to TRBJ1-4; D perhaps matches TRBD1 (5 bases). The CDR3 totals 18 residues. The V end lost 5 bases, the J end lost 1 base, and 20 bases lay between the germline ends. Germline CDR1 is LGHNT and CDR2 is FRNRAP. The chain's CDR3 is CASGVTGSGRLTNEKLFF. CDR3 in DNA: TGTGCTAGTGGTGTTACGGGGTCGGGACGTTTAACTAATGAAAAACTGTTTTTT.

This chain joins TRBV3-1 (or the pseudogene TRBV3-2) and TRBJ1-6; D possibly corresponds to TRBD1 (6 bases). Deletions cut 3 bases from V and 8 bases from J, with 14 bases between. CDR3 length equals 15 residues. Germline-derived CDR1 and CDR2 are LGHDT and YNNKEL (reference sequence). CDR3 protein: CASSQVQGQDSPLHF. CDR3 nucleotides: TGTGCCAGCAGCCAGGTCCAGGGGCAAGATTCACCCCTCCACTTT.

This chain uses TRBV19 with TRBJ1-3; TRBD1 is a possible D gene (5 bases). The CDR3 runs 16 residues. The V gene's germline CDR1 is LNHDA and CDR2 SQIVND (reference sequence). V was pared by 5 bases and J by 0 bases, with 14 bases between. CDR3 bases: TGTGCCAGTAGTCGAGACAGTCCTACCTCTGGAAACACCATATATTTT. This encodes CASSRDSPTSGNTIYF.

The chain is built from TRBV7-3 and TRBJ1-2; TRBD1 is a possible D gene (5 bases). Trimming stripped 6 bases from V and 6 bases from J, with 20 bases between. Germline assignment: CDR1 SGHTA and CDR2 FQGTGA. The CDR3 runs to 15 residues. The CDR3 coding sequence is TGTGCCAGCAGGCCCGGACCTATTCGGGACGATGGCTACACCTTC. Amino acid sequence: CASRPGPIRDDGYTF.

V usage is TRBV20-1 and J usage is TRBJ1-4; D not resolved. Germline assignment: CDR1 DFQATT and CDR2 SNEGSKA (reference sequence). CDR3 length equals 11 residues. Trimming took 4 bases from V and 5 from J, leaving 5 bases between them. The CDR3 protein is CSAKQNEKLFF. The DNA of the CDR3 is TGCAGTGCTAAACAGAATGAAAAACTGTTTTTT.

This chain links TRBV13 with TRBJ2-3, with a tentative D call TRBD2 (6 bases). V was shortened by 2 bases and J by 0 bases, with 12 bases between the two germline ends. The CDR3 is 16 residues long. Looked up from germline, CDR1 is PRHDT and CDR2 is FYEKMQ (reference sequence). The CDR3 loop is CASSLRFGTSTDTQYF. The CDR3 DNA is TGTGCCAGCAGCTTACGCTTTGGGACTAGCACAGATACGCAGTATTTT.

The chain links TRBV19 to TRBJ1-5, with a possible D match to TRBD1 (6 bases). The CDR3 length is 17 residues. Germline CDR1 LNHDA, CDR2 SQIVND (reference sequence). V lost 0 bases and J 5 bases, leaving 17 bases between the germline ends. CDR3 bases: TGTGCCAGTAGTATAGATCGTTACAGGGAATGGTATCAGCCCCAGCATTTT. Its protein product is CASSIDRYREWYQPQHF.

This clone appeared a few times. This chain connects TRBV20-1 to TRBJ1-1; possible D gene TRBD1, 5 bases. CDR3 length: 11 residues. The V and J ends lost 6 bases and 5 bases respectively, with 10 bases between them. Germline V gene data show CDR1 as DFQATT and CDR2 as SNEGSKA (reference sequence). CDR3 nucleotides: TGCAGTGCCGGCCGGGGGACTGAAGCTTTCTTT. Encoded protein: CSAGRGTEAFF.

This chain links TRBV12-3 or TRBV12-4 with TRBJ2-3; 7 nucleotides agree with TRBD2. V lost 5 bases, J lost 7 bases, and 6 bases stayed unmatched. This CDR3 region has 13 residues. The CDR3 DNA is TGTGCCAGCAGTAACGGGCGGGGGTATACGCAGTATTTT. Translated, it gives CASSNGRGYTQYF.

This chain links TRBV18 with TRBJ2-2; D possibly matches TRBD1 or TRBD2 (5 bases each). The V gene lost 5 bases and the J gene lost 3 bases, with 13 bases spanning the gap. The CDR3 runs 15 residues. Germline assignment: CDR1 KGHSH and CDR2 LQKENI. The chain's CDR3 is CASSAGTGYTGELFF. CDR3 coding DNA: TGTGCCAGCTCAGCCGGGACGGGGTACACCGGGGAGCTGTTTTTT.

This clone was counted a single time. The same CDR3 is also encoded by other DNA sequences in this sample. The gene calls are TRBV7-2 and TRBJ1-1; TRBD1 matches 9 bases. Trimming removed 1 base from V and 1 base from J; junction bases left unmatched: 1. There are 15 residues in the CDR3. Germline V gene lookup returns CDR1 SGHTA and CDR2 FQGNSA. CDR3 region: CASSLVTGGNTEAFF. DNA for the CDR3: TGTGCCAGCAGCTTAGTGACAGGGGGGAACACTGAAGCTTTCTTT.

CDR3 coding DNA: TGCGCCAGCACGGGCGAGCGGGGAGGGACCTCCTACAATGAGCAGTTCTTC. The encoded protein is CASTGERGGTSYNEQFF. This rearrangement joins TRBV10-2 to TRBJ2-1; 7 bases match TRBD2. V was clipped by 7 bases and J by 0 bases; unmatched bases: 12. CDR1 is WSHSY and CDR2 is SAAADI in the germline V gene. The CDR3 runs 17 residues.

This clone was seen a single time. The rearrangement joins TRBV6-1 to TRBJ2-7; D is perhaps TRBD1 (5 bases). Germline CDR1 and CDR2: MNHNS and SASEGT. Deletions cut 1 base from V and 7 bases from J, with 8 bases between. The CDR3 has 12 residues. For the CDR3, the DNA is TGTGCCAGCAGTGAAGGATGGACAGAGCAGTACTTC. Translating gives CASSEGWTEQYF.

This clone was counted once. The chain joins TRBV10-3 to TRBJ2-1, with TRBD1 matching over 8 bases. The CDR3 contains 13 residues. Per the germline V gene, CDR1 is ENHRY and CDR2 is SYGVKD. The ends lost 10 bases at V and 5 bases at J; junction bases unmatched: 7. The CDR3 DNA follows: TGTGCCACTCAGACAGGGGAAAACAATGAGCAGTTCTTC. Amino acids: CATQTGENNEQFF.

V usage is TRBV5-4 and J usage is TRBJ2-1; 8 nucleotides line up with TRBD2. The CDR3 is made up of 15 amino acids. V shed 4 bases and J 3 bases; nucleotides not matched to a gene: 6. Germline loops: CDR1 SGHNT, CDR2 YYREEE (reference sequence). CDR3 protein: CASSISGTFYNEQFF. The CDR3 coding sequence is TGTGCCAGCAGCATTAGCGGGACGTTCTACAATGAGCAGTTCTTC.